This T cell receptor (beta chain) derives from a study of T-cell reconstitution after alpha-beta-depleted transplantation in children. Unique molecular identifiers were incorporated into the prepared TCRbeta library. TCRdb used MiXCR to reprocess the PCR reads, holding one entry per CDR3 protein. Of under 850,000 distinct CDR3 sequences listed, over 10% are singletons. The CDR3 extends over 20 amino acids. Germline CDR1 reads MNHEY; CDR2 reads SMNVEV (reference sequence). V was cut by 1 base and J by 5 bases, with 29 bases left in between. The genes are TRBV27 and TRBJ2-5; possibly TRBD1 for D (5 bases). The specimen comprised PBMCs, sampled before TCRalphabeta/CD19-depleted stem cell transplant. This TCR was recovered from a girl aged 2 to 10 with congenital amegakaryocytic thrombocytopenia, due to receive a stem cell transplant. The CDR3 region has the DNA TGTGCCAGCAGTTTATTCTTCCGGAGTGATTTAGGGGCTAGTATGGAGACCCAGTACTTC. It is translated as CASSLFFRSDLGASMETQYF.